This TCR beta chain was found in a study of control samples from healthy donors and cancer patients. Clones were sequenced by immunoSEQ multiplex PCR, and TCRdb holds only the in-frame ones, with some missing. This table has about 160,000 clones, about 93% appearing once. This CDR3 has 14 residues. Germline CDR1 GTSNPN, CDR2 SVGIG (reference sequence). Trimming cost V 2 bases and J 8 bases, with 16 bases left between them. Sequences were obtained from blood. The receptor's source is a woman aged 55-70 years in good health. The chain links TRBV30 to TRBJ1-5; no reliable D call. Here the CDR3 DNA reads TGTGCCTGGAGTTCCGACAAGCTTTCGAAGCCCCAGCATTTT. Its protein is CAWSSDKLSKPQHF. Full variable domain (outside the CDR3, taken from reference TRBV30 and TRBJ1-5): SQTIHQWPATLVQPVGSPLSLECTVEGTSNPNLYWYRQAAGRGLQLLFYSVGIGQISSEVPQNLSASRPQDRQFILSSKKLLLSDSGFYLCAWSSDKLSKPQHFGDGTRLSIL.